This entry lists 23 T cell receptor beta chains sequenced from one sample in a study of CD8+ T cells in alopecia areata. Reverse transcription of extracted RNA yielded cDNA, which provided the sequencing template. Produced via immunoSEQ multiplex PCR; TCRdb's table is partial and in-frame only. This table has hundreds of thousands of clones, less than 80% appearing once. The sequenced sample was CD4+ T cells sorted from blood, obtained at week 0. These receptors were taken from a human donor with alopecia areata.

V usage is TRBV29-1 and J usage is TRBJ2-7; no reliable D call. The CDR3 is 13 amino acids. The V gene lost 4 bases and the J gene lost 9 bases, with 19 bases spanning the gap. CDR1 is SQVTM and CDR2 is ANQGSEA in the germline V gene. Here the CDR3 DNA reads TGCAGCGTTGTACCTTTTCCTTTGTCTGGGCAGTACTTC. This encodes CSVVPFPLSGQYF.

The chain recombines TRBV7-2 with TRBJ2-7, with a weak D call TRBD2 (6 bases). In germline, CDR1 is SGHTA, CDR2 FQGNSA. Trimming took off 3 bases at V and 6 bases at J, with 15 bases between the two ends. The CDR3 is made up of 14 amino acids. CDR3 sequence reads: CASSLSRAGGEQYF. The CDR3 DNA is TGTGCCAGCAGCTTGTCAAGGGCCGGGGGCGAGCAGTACTTC.

The V and J genes are TRBV11-1 and TRBJ2-7; no firm D call. This CDR3 is built from 14 residues. Trimming removed 2 bases from V and 0 bases from J, with 8 bases in between. Looked up from germline, CDR1 is SGHAT and CDR2 is FQDESV (reference sequence). The CDR3 nucleotides are TGTGCCAGCAGCTTATTTACCAGCTCCTACGAGCAGTACTTC. Translating it yields CASSLFTSSYEQYF.

This clone was counted a few times. The V call is TRBV5-1, the J call TRBJ1-1; no clear D gene. Germline values: CDR1 SGHRS, CDR2 YFSETQ. V lost 1 base to trimming and J lost 0 bases, with 10 bases between them. The CDR3 has 15 amino acids. The DNA of the CDR3 is TGCGCCAGCAGCTTGCAAGTGGGTTTGAACACTGAAGCTTTCTTT. Encoded protein: CASSLQVGLNTEAFF. The variable domain in full, with the rest retrieved from reference TRBV5-1 and TRBJ1-1, is KAGVTQTPRYLIKTRGQQVTLSCSPISGHRSVSWYQQTPGQGLQFLFEYFSETQRNKGNFPGRFSGRQFSNSRSEMNVSTLELGDSALYLCASSLQVGLNTEAFFGQGTRLTVV.

The chain joins TRBV29-1 to TRBJ2-1; TRBD2 matches 8 bases. CDR1 SQVTM and CDR2 ANQGSEA come from the germline V gene. V lost 8 bases and J lost 8; bases outside the gene matches: 29. The CDR3 runs to 19 residues. CDR3 loop: CSSLSRRGAPLGRADEQFF. The CDR3 DNA reads as TGCAGCTCCCTGAGTCGGCGGGGGGCCCCACTTGGTCGGGCGGATGAGCAGTTCTTC.

The sample holds a few counts of this clone. The rearrangement uses TRBV5-5 and TRBJ2-2; D is possibly TRBD1 or TRBD2 (5 bases each). Trimming took off 4 bases at V and 4 bases at J, with 17 bases between the two ends. CDR1 and CDR2 from the germline V gene are SGHKS and YYEKEE (reference sequence). The CDR3 totals 16 residues. This chain's CDR3 is CASSPQAPRGTGELFF. The CDR3 coding sequence is TGTGCCAGCAGCCCACAGGCCCCGAGGGGCACCGGGGAGCTGTTTTTT.

The chain is built from TRBV7-9 and TRBJ1-1; no reliable D call. CDR1 and CDR2 (germline): SEHNR, FQNEAQ (reference sequence). The CDR3 loop spans 11 amino acids. The V end was cut by 2 bases, the J end by 8 bases, with 6 bases between. The CDR3 DNA sequence: TGTGCCAGCAGCTTAATGGGGGAAGCTTTCTTT. Its translation is CASSLMGEAFF.

The chain links TRBV7-2 to TRBJ2-1, with D maybe TRBD1 (6 bases). The CDR3 contains 12 residues. V lost 5 bases and J 8 bases, leaving 10 bases between the germline ends. Germline V gives CDR1 SGHTA, CDR2 FQGNSA. Written as DNA, the CDR3 is TGTGCCAGCAGCGGATACAGGGATGAGCAGTTCTTC. Amino acid sequence: CASSGYRDEQFF. The whole variable domain, remainder taken from reference TRBV7-2 and TRBJ2-1, is GAGVSQSPSNKVTEKGKDVELRCDPISGHTALYWYRQSLGQGLEFLIYFQGNSAPDKSGLPSDRFSAERTGGSVSTLTIQRTQQEDSAVYLCASSGYRDEQFFGPGTRLTVL.

The chain employs TRBV9 and TRBJ1-2; 7 positions agree with TRBD1. The CDR3 has 14 amino acids. The germline V gene encodes CDR1 SGDLS and CDR2 YYNGEE. Trimming removed 4 bases from V and 8 bases from J; junction bases left unmatched: 11. This CDR3 reads CASSRDSVAMGYTF. In nucleotides, the CDR3 is TGTGCCAGCAGCCGGGACAGCGTGGCTATGGGCTACACCTTC.

This sequence joins TRBV7-2 and TRBJ1-5, with D unresolved. Deletions cut 1 base from V and 1 base from J, with 2 bases between. The germline V gene encodes CDR1 SGHTA and CDR2 FQGNSA. The CDR3 runs to 13 residues. CDR3 DNA: TGTGCCAGCAGCTTAGACAGCAATCAGCCCCAGCATTTT. Translation: CASSLDSNQPQHF. Based on the CDR3 plus reference TRBV7-2 and TRBJ1-5, the full variable domain is GAGVSQSPSNKVTEKGKDVELRCDPISGHTALYWYRQSLGQGLEFLIYFQGNSAPDKSGLPSDRFSAERTGGSVSTLTIQRTQQEDSAVYLCASSLDSNQPQHFGDGTRLSIL.

The V call is TRBV2, the J call TRBJ1-1, with 9 bases matching TRBD1. The germline V gene encodes CDR1 SNHLY and CDR2 FYNNEI. Unmatched junction bases numbered 5, after V lost 9 bases and J lost 6 bases. This CDR3 spans 12 amino acids. The CDR3 spells CARRDRAPEAFF. The DNA of the CDR3 is TGTGCCAGGAGGGACAGGGCCCCTGAAGCTTTCTTT.

V and J are TRBV5-6 and TRBJ1-5, with unresolved D. Germline values: CDR1 SGHDT, CDR2 YYEEEE. Trimming removed 2 bases at V and 2 bases at J, with 11 bases between. The CDR3 has 15 amino acids. In nucleotides, the CDR3 is TGTGCCAGCAGCTTCTGGGTTCAAGGCAATCAGCCCCAGCATTTT. It yields the protein CASSFWVQGNQPQHF.

This clone showed up just a few times. V gene TRBV9 combines with J gene TRBJ1-6, with D perhaps matching TRBD1 (6 bases). This CDR3 has 15 amino acids. V was pared by 2 bases and J by 14 bases, with 20 bases between. Germline values: CDR1 SGDLS, CDR2 YYNGEE. Written as DNA, the CDR3 is TGTGCCAGCAGCGTGACCGGGACACCGGGCGTGGCCCTCCACTTT. Translation gives CASSVTGTPGVALHF.

This chain uses TRBV7-9 with TRBJ1-4; maybe TRBD1 (6 bases). V lost 4 bases, J lost 6 bases, and 15 bases lay in between. Looked up from germline, CDR1 is SEHNR and CDR2 is FQNEAQ (reference sequence). CDR3 length: 15 amino acids. For the CDR3, the DNA is TGTGCCAGCAGCTCCGACAGGAGGGTCCATGAAAAACTGTTTTTT. It yields the protein CASSSDRRVHEKLFF.

This sequence joins TRBV4-1 and TRBJ2-1; 12 bases match TRBD2. Trimming removed 4 bases from V and 4 bases from J; junction bases left unmatched: 5. CDR1 is MGHRA and CDR2 is YSYEKL in the germline V gene. There are 16 residues in the CDR3. Here the CDR3 reads CASSPRLAGEYNEQFF. CDR3 DNA: TGCGCCAGCAGCCCGCGACTAGCGGGGGAGTACAATGAGCAGTTCTTC.

CDR3 loop: CASSLERDYGYTF. The CDR3 DNA reads as TGTGCCAGCAGCTTGGAGAGGGACTATGGCTACACCTTC. The chain combines TRBV5-6 with TRBJ1-2, with D unresolved. The V gene's germline CDR1 is SGHDT and CDR2 YYEEEE. V lost 0 bases to trimming and J lost 3 bases, with 6 bases between them. This CDR3 contains 13 residues.

This chain uses TRBV30 with TRBJ2-7, with a tentative D call TRBD1 (6 bases). The CDR3 sequence is 12 residues long. CDR1 is GTSNPN, CDR2 SVGIG, per germline (reference sequence). V dropped 1 base and J dropped 4 bases, with 8 bases sitting between them. CDR3 protein: CAWSGQGYEQYF. Here the CDR3 DNA reads TGTGCCTGGAGTGGGCAGGGGTACGAGCAGTACTTC.

This rearrangement joins TRBV7-9 to TRBJ1-1; D is perhaps TRBD1 (5 bases). CDR1 is SEHNR and CDR2 is FQNEAQ in the germline V gene (reference sequence). V lost 6 bases and J lost 4, with 9 bases in between. The CDR3 is 12 amino acids. CDR3 sequence reads: CASSGGSTEAFF. Here the CDR3 DNA reads TGTGCCAGCAGTGGGGGGAGCACTGAAGCTTTCTTT.

Only one count was recorded for this clone. The chain combines TRBV13 with TRBJ2-7, with D unclear. The CDR3 is 11 amino acids. Per the germline V gene, CDR1 is PRHDT and CDR2 is FYEKMQ (reference sequence). The germline V and J ends were trimmed by 3 bases and 4 bases, with 4 bases remaining between them. For the CDR3, the DNA is TGTGCCAGCAGCTTCGGTTACGAGCAGTACTTC. Amino acid sequence: CASSFGYEQYF.

The chain is built from TRBV29-1 and TRBJ1-2; 8 bases fit TRBD1. J gave up 4 bases and V 7 bases, and 8 bases lay outside the gene matches. Germline V CDR1 and CDR2: SQVTM, ANQGSEA. There are 13 residues in the CDR3. Here the CDR3 DNA reads TGCAGCGGCATAGGACAGGGCGGCTATGGCTACACCTTC. Residues: CSGIGQGGYGYTF.

This sequence joins TRBV29-1 and TRBJ1-1, with D perhaps matching TRBD1 (5 bases). The germline V gene encodes CDR1 SQVTM and CDR2 ANQGSEA. V was pared by 3 bases and J by 5 bases, with 13 bases between. CDR3 length: 13 residues. In nucleotides, the CDR3 is TGCAGCGTTGAGGTCGGGGCAACAACTGAAGCTTTCTTT. Encoded protein: CSVEVGATTEAFF.

This CDR3 is CASTLQGPYNEQFF. The CDR3 nucleotides are TGCGCCAGCACTCTACAGGGACCATACAATGAGCAGTTCTTC. The gene calls are TRBV5-1 and TRBJ2-1; D is perhaps TRBD1 (6 bases). CDR1 is SGHRS, CDR2 YFSETQ, per germline. Trimming stripped 6 bases from V and 4 bases from J, with 14 bases between. The CDR3 is 14 residues long.

The chain couples TRBV5-1 to TRBJ2-2; D perhaps matches TRBD1 (5 bases). The CDR3 consists of 15 residues. CDR1 SGHRS and CDR2 YFSETQ come from the germline V gene. With 4 bases removed from V and 6 bases from J, the gap between germline ends came to 16 bases. The DNA for the CDR3 is TGCGCCAGCAGCCTAGGACGGCAGGGCGCCGGGGAGCTGTTTTTT. The encoded protein is CASSLGRQGAGELFF.